The 15 T cell receptor beta chains listed next were all sequenced from one sample in a study of blood T cell repertoires in COVID-19. The method was immunoSEQ multiplex PCR; TCRdb's version includes in-frame clones alone and lacks a portion of them. The table lists some 250,000 clones, approximately 86% of them singletons. Material: peripheral blood. These TCRs come from a woman aged 60-70 years with COVID-19, enrolled during active disease.

The gene calls are TRBV19 and TRBJ1-2, with D unresolved. Germline-derived CDR1 and CDR2 are LNHDA and SQIVND (reference sequence). The CDR3 sequence is 13 residues long. V lost 3 bases and J 8 bases, leaving 13 bases between the germline ends. The CDR3 DNA reads as TGTGCCAGTAGTATTGGCGGGGTTCAAGGCTACACCTTC. Protein sequence: CASSIGGVQGYTF.

This clone was counted only a few times. This chain connects TRBV7-2 to TRBJ2-7, with a possible D match to TRBD2 (6 bases). Trimming took 5 bases from V and 0 from J, leaving 11 bases between them. The CDR3 spans 14 residues. CDR1 is SGHTA, CDR2 FQGNSA, per germline. The CDR3 sequence: CASSLVGGSYEQYF. Here the CDR3 DNA reads TGTGCCAGCAGCCTGGTGGGGGGCTCCTACGAGCAGTACTTC.

The rearrangement links TRBV5-1 to TRBJ2-3, with 7 nucleotides matching TRBD2. This CDR3 is 14 amino acids long. The V and J ends lost 5 bases and 2 bases, in that order; junction bases with no gene match: 5. Germline V gives CDR1 SGHRS, CDR2 YFSETQ. The CDR3 DNA reads TGCGCCAGCAGGGGGAGCGGGAACACAGATACGCAGTATTTT. Translation: CASRGSGNTDTQYF.

The rearrangement links TRBV20-1 to TRBJ2-3; D unresolved. The CDR3 extends over 11 amino acids. Germline lookup yields CDR1 DFQATT and CDR2 SNEGSKA (reference sequence). Trimming left V 1 base short and J 7 bases short, with 6 bases between. The CDR3 region is CSARVLNTQYF. The DNA for the CDR3 is TGCAGTGCTAGAGTCTTAAATACGCAGTATTTT.

The chain links TRBV3-1 (or the pseudogene TRBV3-2) to TRBJ1-5; D ambiguous. This CDR3 region has 14 residues. V gave up 1 base and J gave up 4 bases, with 8 bases separating them. From germline, CDR1 is LGHDT and CDR2 YNNKEL (reference sequence). The CDR3 DNA reads TGTGCCAGCAGCCAAGGGTCAGGTAATCAGCCCCAGCATTTT. This encodes CASSQGSGNQPQHF.

The CDR3: CASSQDRGLALNEQFF. The CDR3 DNA follows: TGCGCCAGCAGCCAAGATAGGGGACTAGCGCTGAATGAGCAGTTCTTC. The gene calls are TRBV4-1 and TRBJ2-1; 10 positions match TRBD2. The germline V gene encodes CDR1 MGHRA and CDR2 YSYEKL. This CDR3 comprises 16 residues. V gave up 0 bases and J gave up 7 bases; unmatched junction bases: 6.

The sample holds many counts of this clone. The chain couples TRBV28 to TRBJ2-5; 8 bases map to TRBD2. V dropped 5 bases and J dropped 1; count of bases not matched to a gene: 6. CDR3 size: 15 residues. Looked up from germline, CDR1 is MDHEN and CDR2 is SYDVKM. The CDR3 bases are TGTGCCAGCAGTGACACTAGCGGAATCCAAGAGACCCAGTACTTC. As protein: CASSDTSGIQETQYF.

The chain recombines TRBV14 with TRBJ2-1, with TRBD2 matching 8 bases. The V gene's germline CDR1 is SGHDN and CDR2 FVKESK. CDR3 length: 16 amino acids. Trimming cost V 4 bases and J 6 bases; bases outside gene matches: 11. The CDR3 sequence: CASSRLGTRLGNEQFF. CDR3 nucleotide sequence: TGTGCCAGCAGCCGCCTCGGGACTAGATTAGGCAATGAGCAGTTCTTC.

V usage is TRBV19 and J usage is TRBJ2-5; 8 positions agree with TRBD1. This CDR3 is built from 13 residues. From germline, CDR1 is LNHDA and CDR2 SQIVND (reference sequence). V gave up 5 bases and J gave up 3 bases; unmatched junction bases: 2. CDR3 nucleotide sequence: TGTGCCAGTAGTCCGGACAGGGAAGAGACCCAGTACTTC. It specifies CASSPDREETQYF. The full variable domain, with the rest looked up from reference TRBV19 and TRBJ2-5, is DGGITQSPKYLFRKEGQNVTLSCEQNLNHDAMYWYRQDPGQGLRLIYYSQIVNDFQKGDIAEGYSVSREKKESFPLTVTSAQKNPTAFYLCASSPDREETQYFGPGTRLLVL.

This rearrangement joins TRBV11-2 to TRBJ2-3, with 8 bases that match TRBD2. After removal of 10 bases from V and 5 bases from J, the junction contained 11 bases not matched to a gene. This CDR3 is built from 14 residues. CDR1 is SGHAT, CDR2 FQNNGV, per germline. Here the CDR3 DNA reads TGTGCCACCCGCGGGGGGAGTTCCGGAGATACGCAGTATTTT. This encodes CATRGGSSGDTQYF.

The chain has TRBV10-3 and TRBJ2-7; 7 nucleotides agree with TRBD1. The CDR3 runs to 13 residues. Germline CDR1 reads ENHRY; CDR2 reads SYGVKD. V shed 3 bases and J 2 bases; nucleotides not matched to a gene: 1. The CDR3 nucleotides read TGTGCCATCAGTGACGACAGGGCCTACGAGCAGTACTTC. Residues: CAISDDRAYEQYF.

V and J are TRBV27 and TRBJ1-1; TRBD1 matches 8 bases. Germline-derived CDR1 and CDR2 are MNHEY and SMNVEV (reference sequence). The CDR3 totals 12 residues. V dropped 6 bases and J dropped 9; count of bases not matched to a gene: 6. For the CDR3, the DNA is TGTGCCAGCAGGACAGGGGCCGCGAAAGCTTTCTTT. Residues: CASRTGAAKAFF.

CDR3 nucleotide sequence: TGTGCCAGCAGTTTAATCGGTAATGAGCAGTTCTTC. Translating it yields CASSLIGNEQFF. The V gene is TRBV28, the J gene TRBJ2-1; D is undetermined. From germline, CDR1 is MDHEN and CDR2 SYDVKM. This CDR3 region has 12 residues. The V end lost 2 bases, the J end lost 7 bases, and 6 bases lay between the germline ends.

The gene calls are TRBV7-2 and TRBJ2-2, with unresolved D. Trimming took off 3 bases at V and 7 bases at J, with 6 bases between the two ends. The CDR3 loop spans 12 amino acids. The germline V gene encodes CDR1 SGHTA and CDR2 FQGNSA. The CDR3: CASSLIVGELFF. The CDR3 DNA sequence: TGTGCCAGCAGCTTGATAGTCGGGGAGCTGTTTTTT.

The V gene is TRBV24-1, the J gene TRBJ1-5; D gene unclear. V lost 4 bases, J lost 0 bases, and 6 bases lay in between. This CDR3 has 14 amino acids. CDR1 KGHDR and CDR2 SFDVKD come from the germline V gene. The CDR3 reads CATSDVYSNQPQHF. DNA of the CDR3: TGTGCCACCAGTGACGTATATAGCAATCAGCCCCAGCATTTT.